This entry lists 24 T cell receptor beta chains sequenced from one sample in a study of long-term antiretroviral therapy in people with HIV. immunoSEQ v3.0 was run at survey level. Libraries were prepared by immunoSEQ multiplex PCR; TCRdb keeps only in-frame clonotypes and omits some of them. The sample contains 20,000 to 25,000 clones, around 93% of which appear only once. Sequenced material: unsorted PBMCs, taken 4.4 years after starting antiretroviral therapy. All receptors derive from a woman aged 45-59 years with HIV.

This chain links TRBV7-3 with TRBJ1-1; D uncertain. The V gene lost 2 bases and the J gene lost 2 bases, with 21 bases spanning the gap. Germline V gene data show CDR1 as SGHTA and CDR2 as FQGTGA. This CDR3 comprises 18 residues. The CDR3, as DNA: TGTGCCAGCAGCTTACCCTCGTACACAAGGGAGGGAAACACTGAAGCTTTCTTT. This translates into CASSLPSYTREGNTEAFF.

J is TRBJ1-4 and V is TRBV6-1; maybe TRBD1 (5 bases). V was shortened by 4 bases and J by 4 bases, with 13 bases between the two germline ends. The CDR3 extends over 15 amino acids. Per germline, CDR1 MNHNS and CDR2 SASEGT. The CDR3 sequence is CASSGMGLLNEKLFF. CDR3 DNA: TGTGCCAGCAGTGGGATGGGACTTCTTAATGAAAAACTGTTTTTT.

The chain recombines TRBV4-2 with TRBJ2-7; D could derive from TRBD1 or TRBD2 (6 bases each). The CDR3 extends over 14 amino acids. Trimming shortened V by 5 bases and J by 4 bases, and 15 bases separated the two germline ends. Germline V lookup: CDR1 LGHNA, CDR2 YNFKEQ. The CDR3: CASSERLGGYEQYF. CDR3 sequence (DNA): TGTGCCAGCAGCGAGCGACTAGGGGGGTACGAGCAGTACTTC.

The CDR3: CASSLGRGPYNEQFF. The CDR3 coding sequence is TGTGCCAGCAGCTTAGGGCGGGGGCCCTACAATGAGCAGTTCTTC. The rearrangement links TRBV11-2 to TRBJ2-1; the D gene is possibly TRBD2 (7 bases). Trimming cost V 1 base and J 2 bases, with 9 bases left between them. Germline CDR1 is SGHAT and CDR2 is FQNNGV. This CDR3 comprises 15 residues.

The V call is TRBV30, the J call TRBJ2-2; 14 bases agree with TRBD2. V lost 7 bases and J lost 5; bases outside the gene matches: 9. This CDR3 region has 16 residues. Germline V gene lookup returns CDR1 GTSNPN and CDR2 SVGIG (reference sequence). CDR3: CAYTTSGGGGTGELFF. In DNA form, the CDR3 reads TGTGCCTACACGACTAGCGGGGGGGGAGGAACCGGGGAGCTGTTTTTT.

This chain links TRBV10-3 with TRBJ1-1; D is uncertain. Germline values: CDR1 ENHRY, CDR2 SYGVKD. Trimming stripped 10 bases from V and 1 base from J, with 10 bases between. The CDR3 runs to 12 residues. As DNA, the CDR3 is TGTGCCACCGCAAATGGGAACACTGAAGCTTTCTTT. Protein product: CATANGNTEAFF.

The chain couples TRBV5-4 to TRBJ1-4; 8 nucleotides agree with TRBD1. V trimming: 1 base; J trimming: 7 bases; junction bases outside the gene matches: 3. From germline, CDR1 is SGHNT and CDR2 YYREEE (reference sequence). This CDR3 comprises 14 residues. CDR3: CASSLWTGSEKLFF. The CDR3 DNA follows: TGTGCCAGCAGCTTGTGGACAGGGTCTGAAAAACTGTTTTTT.

The chain recombines TRBV28 with TRBJ2-5, with 9 nucleotides matching TRBD2. Unmatched junction bases numbered 11, after V lost 6 bases and J lost 3 bases. Germline assignment: CDR1 MDHEN and CDR2 SYDVKM. The CDR3 sequence is 16 residues long. The DNA of the CDR3 is TGTGCCAGCAGGTCTCTAGCGGGAACCCGAAAAGAGACCCAGTACTTC. Its translation: CASRSLAGTRKETQYF.

The chain joins TRBV29-1 to TRBJ2-2; 11 bases align to TRBD1. The ends lost 6 bases at V and 5 bases at J; junction bases unmatched: 14. Looked up from germline, CDR1 is SQVTM and CDR2 is ANQGSEA. The CDR3 is 17 residues long. The CDR3, as DNA: TGCAGCGTCGTCCTATCGGACAGGGGGCGAGGGACCGGGGAGCTGTTTTTT. Protein product: CSVVLSDRGRGTGELFF.

This rearrangement joins TRBV4-1 to TRBJ1-5; 10 bases agree with TRBD1. This CDR3 is 15 amino acids long. CDR1 is MGHRA, CDR2 YSYEKL, per germline. Trimming removed 4 bases from V and 4 bases from J; junction bases left unmatched: 4. DNA of the CDR3: TGCGCCAGCAGCCCGGGACAGGGGCAGAATCAGCCCCAGCATTTT. Residues: CASSPGQGQNQPQHF.

Here the CDR3 reads CASSLGRGEGYTF. DNA of the CDR3: TGTGCCAGCAGCTTGGGCAGGGGGGAAGGCTACACCTTC. The chain combines TRBV5-6 with TRBJ1-2; 7 positions match TRBD1. The germline V gene encodes CDR1 SGHDT and CDR2 YYEEEE. V shed 0 bases and J 8 bases; nucleotides not matched to a gene: 4. The CDR3 contains 13 residues.

V and J are TRBV6-1 and TRBJ1-1; TRBD1 aligns across 11 bases. The J segment lost 3 bases and the V segment lost 4 bases, leaving 4 bases of the junction unmatched. Per the germline V gene, CDR1 is MNHNS and CDR2 is SASEGT. This CDR3 has 15 residues. The CDR3 DNA follows: TGTGCCAGCAGTGCGGACAGGGGGCGTCACACTGAAGCTTTCTTT. Translation: CASSADRGRHTEAFF.

The DNA of the CDR3 is TGTGCCAGCAGTGAGGAGGCAGGGGGTCCGGAGACCCAGTACTTC. Translation gives CASSEEAGGPETQYF. This chain links TRBV2 with TRBJ2-5; TRBD1 matches at 7 bases. CDR3 length: 15 residues. Germline V gene data show CDR1 as SNHLY and CDR2 as FYNNEI. The V and J ends lost 3 bases and 5 bases, in that order; junction bases with no gene match: 9.

V gene TRBV30 combines with J gene TRBJ1-2; D is undetermined. This CDR3 is built from 12 residues. V was clipped by 0 bases and J by 8 bases, with 10 bases between them. Germline V gene sequence: CDR1 GTSNPN, CDR2 SVGIG (reference sequence). Written as DNA, the CDR3 is TGTGCCTGGAGTGTAGGTAGTGCCGGCTACACCTTC. It yields the protein CAWSVGSAGYTF.

The chain employs TRBV14 and TRBJ1-1, with D possibly being TRBD1 (6 bases). The CDR3 length is 12 residues. In germline, CDR1 is SGHDN, CDR2 FVKESK. Deletions cut 4 bases from V and 11 bases from J, with 14 bases between. This CDR3 is CASSLRGGRAFF. CDR3 sequence (DNA): TGTGCCAGCAGCCTTAGGGGGGGCCGGGCTTTCTTT.

The chain links TRBV5-6 to TRBJ1-3; D call uncertain. In germline, CDR1 is SGHDT, CDR2 YYEEEE. Trimming removed 0 bases from V and 0 bases from J, with 10 bases in between. The length of the CDR3 is 16 residues. CDR3 sequence reads: CASSLAPPDSGNTIYF. CDR3 bases: TGTGCCAGCAGCTTGGCCCCGCCGGACTCTGGAAACACCATATATTTT.

The chain carries TRBV7-9 and TRBJ2-7; 7 bases agree with TRBD1. The V and J ends lost 4 bases and 3 bases, in that order; junction bases with no gene match: 6. Germline CDR1 is SEHNR and CDR2 is FQNEAQ (reference sequence). The CDR3 runs to 14 residues. The DNA for the CDR3 is TGTGCCAGCAGCTCCCCCGGGACAGACTACGAGCAGTACTTC. It yields the protein CASSSPGTDYEQYF.

As to this clone: The junction departs from germline at one end; a sequencing error may be responsible. The V and J genes are TRBV7-7 and TRBJ2-7, with D tentatively TRBD2 (6 bases). CDR1 and CDR2 from the germline V gene are SSHAT and FNYEAQ (reference sequence). This CDR3 has 13 amino acids. The CDR3 sequence is CASSLERAYEQYF. The CDR3 coding sequence is TGTGCTAGCAGCTTAGAGCGGGCCTACGAGCAGTACTTC.

V gene TRBV30 combines with J gene TRBJ1-4, with no clear D. V gave up 0 bases and J gave up 0 bases, with 8 bases separating them. The CDR3 is 15 residues long. CDR1 and CDR2 from the germline V gene are GTSNPN and SVGIG (reference sequence). CDR3 DNA: TGTGCCTGGAGTGTAGATCTCGCAACTAATGAAAAACTGTTTTTT. Translating gives CAWSVDLATNEKLFF.

The CDR3 DNA is TGTGCCAGTTGGGAACAACCGAACACTGAAGCTTTCTTT. Amino acid sequence: CASWEQPNTEAFF. The chain links TRBV6-1 to TRBJ1-1; no reliable D call. Germline CDR1 and CDR2: MNHNS and SASEGT. Trimming stripped 9 bases from V and 1 base from J, with 12 bases between. The CDR3 totals 13 residues.

The rearrangement uses TRBV19 and TRBJ1-1; D uncertain. The CDR3 has 13 amino acids. The ends were cut back, 3 bases at V and 3 bases at J, with 8 bases in the middle. Germline V gene lookup returns CDR1 LNHDA and CDR2 SQIVND (reference sequence). CDR3 in amino acids: CASSIQVDTEAFF. The CDR3 DNA follows: TGTGCCAGTAGTATTCAGGTTGACACTGAAGCTTTCTTT.

This clone was counted only a few times. J is TRBJ2-7 and V is TRBV4-1; 7 nucleotides line up with TRBD1. The CDR3 loop spans 15 amino acids. V shed 0 bases and J 0 bases; nucleotides not matched to a gene: 2. CDR1 and CDR2 (germline): MGHRA, YSYEKL. The CDR3 reads CASSQDWDSSYEQYF. The CDR3 region has the DNA TGCGCCAGCAGCCAAGATTGGGACAGCTCCTACGAGCAGTACTTC.

The chain has TRBV29-1 and TRBJ2-7; 10 nucleotides align to TRBD1. Per germline, CDR1 SQVTM and CDR2 ANQGSEA. Germline trimming cut 7 bases from V and 1 base from J; bases unmatched to any gene: 13. This CDR3 has 16 residues. CDR3 residues: CSGGGPGQGQSYEQYF. The CDR3 coding sequence is TGCAGCGGCGGGGGTCCGGGACAGGGGCAATCCTACGAGCAGTACTTC.

The J gene is TRBJ1-4, the V gene TRBV27, with D perhaps TRBD1 (6 bases). The CDR3 length is 15 residues. The ends were cut back, 4 bases at V and 0 bases at J, with 9 bases in the middle. CDR1 MNHEY and CDR2 SMNVEV come from the germline V gene (reference sequence). The CDR3 bases are TGTGCCAGCAGTTCCAGGGGTTCAACTAATGAAAAACTGTTTTTT. Translating it yields CASSSRGSTNEKLFF.